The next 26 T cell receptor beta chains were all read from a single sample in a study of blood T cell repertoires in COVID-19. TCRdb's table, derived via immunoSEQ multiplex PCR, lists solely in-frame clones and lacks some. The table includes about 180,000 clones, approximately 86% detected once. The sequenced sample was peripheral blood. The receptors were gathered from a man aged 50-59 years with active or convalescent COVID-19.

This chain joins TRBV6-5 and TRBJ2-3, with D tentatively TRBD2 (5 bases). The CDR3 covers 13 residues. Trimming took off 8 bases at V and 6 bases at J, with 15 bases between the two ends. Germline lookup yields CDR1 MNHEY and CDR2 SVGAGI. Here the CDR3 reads CASASGVRDTQYF. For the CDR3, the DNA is TGTGCCAGCGCCTCCGGGGTGCGGGATACGCAGTATTTT.

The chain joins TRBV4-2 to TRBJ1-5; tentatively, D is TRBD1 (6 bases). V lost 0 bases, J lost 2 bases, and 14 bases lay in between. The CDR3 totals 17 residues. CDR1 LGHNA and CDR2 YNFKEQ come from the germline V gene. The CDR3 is CASSQDLYRAGNQPQHF. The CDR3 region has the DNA TGTGCCAGCAGCCAAGATCTGTACAGGGCGGGCAATCAGCCCCAGCATTTT.

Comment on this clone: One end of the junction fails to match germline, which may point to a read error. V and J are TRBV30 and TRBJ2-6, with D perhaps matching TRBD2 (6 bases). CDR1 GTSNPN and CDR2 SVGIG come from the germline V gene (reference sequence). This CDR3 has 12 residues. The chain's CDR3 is CSLGTQANVLTF. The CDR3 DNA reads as TGCAGCCTCGGGACTCAGGCCAACGTCCTGACTTTC.

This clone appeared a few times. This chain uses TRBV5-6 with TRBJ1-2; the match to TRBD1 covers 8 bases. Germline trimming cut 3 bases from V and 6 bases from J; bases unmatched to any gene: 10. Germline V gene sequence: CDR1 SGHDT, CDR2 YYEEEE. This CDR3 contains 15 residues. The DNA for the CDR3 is TGTGCCAGCAGCTCGGACAGGGAGCCAGGGGATGGCTACACCTTC. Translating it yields CASSSDREPGDGYTF.

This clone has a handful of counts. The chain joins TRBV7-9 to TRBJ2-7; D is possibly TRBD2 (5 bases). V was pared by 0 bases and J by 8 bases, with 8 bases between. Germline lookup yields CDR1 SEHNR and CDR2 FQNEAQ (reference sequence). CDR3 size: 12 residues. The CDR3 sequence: CASSLARDQQYF. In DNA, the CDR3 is TGTGCCAGCAGCTTAGCCCGGGATCAGCAGTACTTC.

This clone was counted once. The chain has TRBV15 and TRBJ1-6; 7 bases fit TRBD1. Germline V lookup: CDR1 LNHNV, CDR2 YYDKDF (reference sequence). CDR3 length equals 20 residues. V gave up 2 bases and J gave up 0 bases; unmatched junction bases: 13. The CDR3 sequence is CATSRRTGRPLSSYNSPLHF. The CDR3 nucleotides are TGTGCCACCAGCAGACGGACAGGCCGTCCCCTTAGCTCCTATAATTCACCCCTCCACTTT.

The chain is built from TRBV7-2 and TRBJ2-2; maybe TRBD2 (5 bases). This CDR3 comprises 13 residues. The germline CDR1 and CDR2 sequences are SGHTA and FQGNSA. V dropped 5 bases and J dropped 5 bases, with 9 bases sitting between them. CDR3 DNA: TGTGCCAGCAGCCCACGGACTACCGGGGAGCTGTTTTTT. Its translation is CASSPRTTGELFF. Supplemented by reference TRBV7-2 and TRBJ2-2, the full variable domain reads GAGVSQSPSNKVTEKGKDVELRCDPISGHTALYWYRQSLGQGLEFLIYFQGNSAPDKSGLPSDRFSAERTGGSVSTLTIQRTQQEDSAVYLCASSPRTTGELFFGEGSRLTVL.

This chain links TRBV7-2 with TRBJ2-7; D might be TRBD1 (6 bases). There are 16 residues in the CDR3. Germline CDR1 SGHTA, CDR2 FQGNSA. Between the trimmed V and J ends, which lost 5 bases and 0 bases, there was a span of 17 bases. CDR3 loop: CASSPTGTTSSYEQYF. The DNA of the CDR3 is TGTGCCAGCAGCCCCACCGGGACAACGAGCTCCTACGAGCAGTACTTC.

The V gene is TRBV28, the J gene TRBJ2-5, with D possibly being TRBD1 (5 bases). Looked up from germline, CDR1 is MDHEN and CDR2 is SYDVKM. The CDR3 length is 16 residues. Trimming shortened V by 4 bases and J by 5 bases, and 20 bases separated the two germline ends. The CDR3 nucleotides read TGTGCCAGCAGTTCCCACCGGGCAGGGCGAGGTGAGACCCAGTACTTC. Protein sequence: CASSSHRAGRGETQYF.

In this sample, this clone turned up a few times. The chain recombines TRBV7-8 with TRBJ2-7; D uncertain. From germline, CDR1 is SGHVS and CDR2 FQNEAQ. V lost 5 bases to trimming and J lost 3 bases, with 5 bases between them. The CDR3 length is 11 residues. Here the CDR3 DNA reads TGTGCCAGCAGCCTATTCTACGAGCAGTACTTC. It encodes CASSLFYEQYF. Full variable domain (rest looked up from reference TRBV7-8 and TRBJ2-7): GAGVSQSPRYKVAKRGQDVALRCDPISGHVSLFWYQQALGQGPEFLTYFQNEAQLDKSGLPSDRFFAERPEGSVSTLKIQRTQQEDSAVYLCASSLFYEQYFGPGTRLTVT.

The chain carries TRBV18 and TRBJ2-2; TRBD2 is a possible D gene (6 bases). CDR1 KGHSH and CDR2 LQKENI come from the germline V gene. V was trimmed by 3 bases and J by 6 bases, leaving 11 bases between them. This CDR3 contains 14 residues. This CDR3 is CASSPPGDPGELFF. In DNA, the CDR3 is TGTGCCAGCTCACCCCCGGGGGATCCCGGGGAGCTGTTTTTT.

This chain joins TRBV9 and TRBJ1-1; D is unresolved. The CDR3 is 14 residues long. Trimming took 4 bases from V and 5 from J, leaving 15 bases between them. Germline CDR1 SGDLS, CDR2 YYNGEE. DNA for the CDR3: TGTGCCAGCAGCCCCCGACTAACTGCGACTGAAGCTTTCTTT. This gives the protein CASSPRLTATEAFF.

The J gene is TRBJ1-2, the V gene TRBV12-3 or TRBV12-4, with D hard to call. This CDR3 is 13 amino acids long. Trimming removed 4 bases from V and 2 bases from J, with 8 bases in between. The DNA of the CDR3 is TGTGCCAGCAGTTCAGTCGTAAACTATGGCTACACCTTC. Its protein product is CASSSVVNYGYTF.

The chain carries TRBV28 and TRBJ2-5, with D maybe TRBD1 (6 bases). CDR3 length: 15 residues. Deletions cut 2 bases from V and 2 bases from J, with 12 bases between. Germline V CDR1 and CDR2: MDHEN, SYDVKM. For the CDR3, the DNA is TGTGCCAGCAGTTTACGCGTGACAGGACAAGAGACCCAGTACTTC. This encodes CASSLRVTGQETQYF.

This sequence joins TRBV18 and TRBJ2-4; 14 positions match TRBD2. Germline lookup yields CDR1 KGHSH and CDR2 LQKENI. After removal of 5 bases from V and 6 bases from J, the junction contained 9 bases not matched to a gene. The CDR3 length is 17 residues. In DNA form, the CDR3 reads TGTGCCAGCTCAGAAACGGGACTAGCGGGAGCGGGAAACATTCAGTACTTC. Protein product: CASSETGLAGAGNIQYF. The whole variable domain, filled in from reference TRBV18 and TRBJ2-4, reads NAGVMQNPRHLVRRRGQEARLRCSPMKGHSHVYWYRQLPEEGLKFMVYLQKENIIDESGMPKERFSAEFPKEGPSILRIQQVVRGDSAAYFCASSETGLAGAGNIQYFGAGTRLSVL.

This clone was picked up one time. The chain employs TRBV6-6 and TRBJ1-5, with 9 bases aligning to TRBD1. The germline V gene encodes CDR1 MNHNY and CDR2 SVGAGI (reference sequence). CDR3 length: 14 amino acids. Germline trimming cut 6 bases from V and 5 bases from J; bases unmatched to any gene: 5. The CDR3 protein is CASSGQGRHQPQHF. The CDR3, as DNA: TGTGCCAGCAGCGGACAGGGGAGACATCAGCCCCAGCATTTT.

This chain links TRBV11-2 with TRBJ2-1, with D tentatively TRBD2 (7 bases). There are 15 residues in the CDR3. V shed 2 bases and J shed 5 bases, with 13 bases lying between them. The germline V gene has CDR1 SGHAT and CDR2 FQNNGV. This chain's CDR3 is CASSLLSGGHNEQFF. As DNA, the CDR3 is TGTGCCAGCAGCTTATTATCCGGGGGGCACAATGAGCAGTTCTTC.

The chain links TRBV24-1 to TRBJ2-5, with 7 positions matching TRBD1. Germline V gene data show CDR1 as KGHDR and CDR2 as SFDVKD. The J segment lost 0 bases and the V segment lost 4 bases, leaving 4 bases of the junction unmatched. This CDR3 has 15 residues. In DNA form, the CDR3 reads TGTGCCACCAGTGACCCCGGGACAGACCAAGAGACCCAGTACTTC. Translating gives CATSDPGTDQETQYF.

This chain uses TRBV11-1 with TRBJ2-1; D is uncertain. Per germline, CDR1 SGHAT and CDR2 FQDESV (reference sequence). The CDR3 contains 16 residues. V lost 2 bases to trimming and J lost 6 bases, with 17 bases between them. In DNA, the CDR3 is TGTGCCAGCAGCTTAAGATTGAGCAGACTCCCCAATGAGCAGTTCTTC. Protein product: CASSLRLSRLPNEQFF.

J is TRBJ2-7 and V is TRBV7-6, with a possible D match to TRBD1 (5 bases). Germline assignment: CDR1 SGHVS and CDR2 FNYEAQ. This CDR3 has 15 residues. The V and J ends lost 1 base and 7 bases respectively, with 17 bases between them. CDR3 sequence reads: CASSLEGFPTGEQYF. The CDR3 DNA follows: TGTGCCAGCAGCTTAGAGGGGTTCCCCACCGGGGAGCAGTACTTC.

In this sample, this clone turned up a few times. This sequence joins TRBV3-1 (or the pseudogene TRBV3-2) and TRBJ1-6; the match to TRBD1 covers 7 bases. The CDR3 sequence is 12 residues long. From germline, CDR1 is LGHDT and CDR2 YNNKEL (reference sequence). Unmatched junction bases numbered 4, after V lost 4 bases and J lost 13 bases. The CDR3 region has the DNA TGTGCCAGCAGCCCCGGACAGGACCCCCTCCACTTT. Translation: CASSPGQDPLHF.

CDR3 region: CASSKEGGNIQYF. In DNA form, the CDR3 reads TGTGCCAGCAGCAAGGAGGGGGGGAACATTCAGTACTTC. The V and J genes are TRBV2 and TRBJ2-4; tentative D call: TRBD2 (7 bases). The CDR3 length is 13 residues. Trimming stripped 6 bases from V and 7 bases from J, with 13 bases between. Germline V gene lookup returns CDR1 SNHLY and CDR2 FYNNEI.

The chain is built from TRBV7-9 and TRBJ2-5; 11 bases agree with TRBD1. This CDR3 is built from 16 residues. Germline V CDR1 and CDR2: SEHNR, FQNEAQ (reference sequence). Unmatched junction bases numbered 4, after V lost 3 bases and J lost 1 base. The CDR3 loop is CASSLGTGGFQETQYF. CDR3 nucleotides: TGTGCCAGCAGCTTGGGGACAGGGGGGTTCCAAGAGACCCAGTACTTC.

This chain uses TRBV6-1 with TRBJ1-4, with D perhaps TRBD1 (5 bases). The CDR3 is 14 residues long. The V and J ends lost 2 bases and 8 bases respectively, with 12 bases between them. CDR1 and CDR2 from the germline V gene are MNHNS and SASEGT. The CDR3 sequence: CASSESGAVEKLFF. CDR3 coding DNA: TGTGCCAGCAGTGAATCTGGGGCGGTAGAAAAACTGTTTTTT.

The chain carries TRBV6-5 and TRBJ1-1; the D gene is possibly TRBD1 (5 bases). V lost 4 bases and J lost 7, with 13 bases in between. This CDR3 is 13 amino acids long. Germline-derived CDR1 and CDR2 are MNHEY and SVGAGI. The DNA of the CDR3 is TGTGCCAGCAGTTCGACTGACAGAAATGAAGCTTTCTTT. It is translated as CASSSTDRNEAFF.

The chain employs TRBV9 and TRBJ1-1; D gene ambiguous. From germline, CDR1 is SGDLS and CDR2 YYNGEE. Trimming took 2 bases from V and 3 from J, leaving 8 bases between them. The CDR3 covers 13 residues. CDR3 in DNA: TGTGCCAGCAGCGTCCAAGTAGACACTGAAGCTTTCTTT. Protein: CASSVQVDTEAFF.